The clone carrying this T cell receptor (beta chain) was seen a handful of times. Its cognate antigen is unknown. This specimen comes from a study of immune evolution from preneoplasia to lung adenocarcinoma. Patients had resection in Japan or China between 2014 and 2017. Two lung cancer pathologists independently confirmed each histologic diagnosis. Study outcomes and limitations: Later-stage lesions seemingly showed higher T cell density and diversity than normal lung. Top clone share appeared to fall from AAH through AIS, MIA, adenocarcinoma.

Method: immunoSEQ multiplex PCR; TCRdb's copy keeps in-frame clones and lacks some. The sample has about 11,000 clones; over 70% are singletons. The TCR was taken from a person aged 55-75 years with lung adenocarcinoma. Some clones in this sample may be carry-over from other donors' samples. The source material was FFPE normal lung tissue adjacent to the tumor.

The CDR3 bases are TGTGCCAGCAGCTTGGATGTGAGGGGAAACACCATATATTTT. It translates to CASSLDVRGNTIYF. The J gene is TRBJ1-3, the V gene TRBV5-6; D remains unclear. V was trimmed by 0 bases and J by 4 bases, leaving 8 bases between them. CDR1 is SGHDT, CDR2 YYEEEE, per germline. The CDR3 runs 14 residues.